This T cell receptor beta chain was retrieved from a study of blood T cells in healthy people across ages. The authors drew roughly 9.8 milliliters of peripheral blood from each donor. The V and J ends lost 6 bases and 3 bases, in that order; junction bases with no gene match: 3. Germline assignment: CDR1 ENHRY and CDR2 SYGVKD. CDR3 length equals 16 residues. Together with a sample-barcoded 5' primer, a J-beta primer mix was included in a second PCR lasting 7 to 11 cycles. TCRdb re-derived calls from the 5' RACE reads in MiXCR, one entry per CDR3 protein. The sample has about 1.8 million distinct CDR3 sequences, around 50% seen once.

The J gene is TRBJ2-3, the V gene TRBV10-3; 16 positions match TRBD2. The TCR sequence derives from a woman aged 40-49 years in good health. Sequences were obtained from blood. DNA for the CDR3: TGTGCCATCAGCGGGACTAGCGGGGGGGTAACAGATACGCAGTATTTT. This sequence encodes CAISGTSGGVTDTQYF.